The next 25 T cell receptor beta chains were all read from a single sample in a study of T cells expressing NK-cell markers. TCRdb re-called the 5' RACE reads, yielding one record per CDR3 amino acid sequence without DNA. Found here are around 380,000 distinct CDR3 sequences; the top ten clones hold around 10%. The sequencing input was blood T cells: a sorted CD56 or NKG2C T cell subset, CD4+ or CD8+ T cells, or bulk PBMC T cells (not recorded which). These receptors all stem from a woman aged 50 to 60 in good health.

The chain recombines TRBV20-1 with TRBJ2-3; the TRBD2 assignment by TCRdb is unverifiable without DNA. This CDR3 has 16 amino acids. From germline, CDR1 is DFQATT and CDR2 SNEGSKA (reference sequence). CDR3 sequence reads: CSARVGLGVGTDTQYF.

The chain uses TRBV4-1 and TRBJ1-5. This CDR3 spans 17 amino acids. Germline CDR1 reads MGHRA; CDR2 reads YSYEKL. CDR3 loop: CASSQEVPAIANQPQHF.

The rearrangement uses TRBV20-1 and TRBJ2-1; the D gene TCRdb calls, TRBD2, cannot be checked with no DNA. The CDR3 spans 18 residues. Germline CDR1 reads DFQATT; CDR2 reads SNEGSKA (reference sequence). The CDR3 region is CSARGGLAGGSSYNEQFF.

The chain carries TRBV11-2 and TRBJ2-1; TCRdb outputs TRBD1, but without DNA this stays unchecked. The CDR3 spans 13 residues. The V gene's germline CDR1 is SGHAT and CDR2 FQNNGV. This CDR3 reads CASSWSRGDEQFF.

The chain carries TRBV6-4 and TRBJ2-5; there is no DNA to check the TCRdb D call of TRBD2. The CDR3 loop spans 16 amino acids. Germline-derived CDR1 and CDR2 are MRHNA and SNTAGT. The CDR3 loop is CASSEGVTGGQETQYF.

This chain joins TRBV20-1 and TRBJ1-5; absent DNA, TCRdb's TRBD1 call cannot be checked. Germline CDR1 reads DFQATT; CDR2 reads SNEGSKA (reference sequence). The CDR3 length is 14 residues. The CDR3 is CSATAGVTNQPQHF.

The V and J genes are TRBV5-1 and TRBJ1-5; the D call from TCRdb, TRBD1, cannot be confirmed without DNA. The germline V gene has CDR1 SGHRS and CDR2 YFSETQ. CDR3 length: 14 residues. The CDR3 is CASSLIPGEQPQHF.

This chain links TRBV15 with TRBJ1-6; TCRdb returns TRBD1, unconfirmable since there is no DNA. Germline assignment: CDR1 LNHNV and CDR2 YYDKDF (reference sequence). The CDR3 runs 15 residues. CDR3 loop: CATSSLPGYNSPLHF.

The rearrangement links TRBV12-3 or TRBV12-4 to TRBJ2-5. This CDR3 comprises 14 residues. CDR3: CASSLMGITETQYF.

The chain couples TRBV7-9 to TRBJ2-7; there is no DNA to check the TCRdb D call of TRBD2. From germline, CDR1 is SEHNR and CDR2 FQNEAQ (reference sequence). CDR3 length equals 19 residues. CDR3 amino acids: CASSSSGGRPSRSSYEQYF.

The chain combines TRBV24-1 with TRBJ2-1; the D gene TCRdb calls, TRBD1, cannot be checked with no DNA. There are 15 residues in the CDR3. CDR1 and CDR2 from the germline V gene are KGHDR and SFDVKD. CDR3: CATSDLRDRPDEQFF.

The chain employs TRBV18 and TRBJ2-7; there is no DNA to check the TCRdb D call of TRBD1. The CDR3 runs to 14 residues. The germline V gene has CDR1 KGHSH and CDR2 LQKENI. The CDR3: CASSPSGEGYEQYF.

The rearrangement uses TRBV12-3 or TRBV12-4 and TRBJ2-3; the D call from TCRdb, TRBD1, cannot be confirmed without DNA. This CDR3 spans 15 amino acids. The CDR3 sequence: CASSFSGQGADTQYF.

The chain links TRBV20-1 to TRBJ2-7; TCRdb calls TRBD2, which cannot be checked without DNA. There are 15 residues in the CDR3. Germline loops: CDR1 DFQATT, CDR2 SNEGSKA (reference sequence). CDR3 protein: CSGRSREGPSYEQYF.

The chain employs TRBV20-1 and TRBJ2-3; without DNA, the TCRdb call of TRBD1 cannot be checked. The CDR3 has 14 residues. Looked up from germline, CDR1 is DFQATT and CDR2 is SNEGSKA (reference sequence). CDR3 loop: CSARKWDSADTQYF.

This sequence joins TRBV24-1 and TRBJ2-2; there is no DNA to check the TCRdb D call of TRBD2. The CDR3 loop spans 17 amino acids. Germline-derived CDR1 and CDR2 are KGHDR and SFDVKD. CDR3 sequence reads: CATSDPGLAGGLRELFF.

The V gene is TRBV4-2, the J gene TRBJ1-5; TCRdb's assignment of TRBD1 cannot be checked, as there is no DNA. Germline assignment: CDR1 LGHNA and CDR2 YNFKEQ. CDR3 length: 16 residues. CDR3: CASSQASGTVNQPQHF.

The chain has TRBV4-1 and TRBJ2-1; TCRdb's D call of TRBD2 is untestable without DNA. CDR3 size: 20 residues. From germline, CDR1 is MGHRA and CDR2 YSYEKL. This CDR3 is CASSPRLAGVGFSSYNEQFF.

V and J are TRBV7-9 and TRBJ2-1; TCRdb calls TRBD1, which cannot be checked without DNA. The CDR3 totals 16 residues. Germline V lookup: CDR1 SEHNR, CDR2 FQNEAQ (reference sequence). CDR3 sequence reads: CASSPDPQGQVNEQFF.

The chain has TRBV5-1 and TRBJ2-1; the D gene TCRdb calls, TRBD1, cannot be checked with no DNA. The CDR3 extends over 14 amino acids. Germline CDR1 SGHRS, CDR2 YFSETQ. CDR3 region: CASSSLTGADEQFF.

The chain uses TRBV5-1 and TRBJ2-3; no DNA is available, so the TRBD2 call from TCRdb remains unchecked. Germline V lookup: CDR1 SGHRS, CDR2 YFSETQ. CDR3 length equals 16 residues. The CDR3 is CASSLASGVRTDTQYF.

This chain joins TRBV4-1 and TRBJ2-7; checking the TCRdb D call of TRBD2 is not possible without DNA. Germline CDR1 and CDR2: MGHRA and YSYEKL. This CDR3 is built from 14 residues. The CDR3 region is CASSHDRAAYEQYF.

The CDR3 sequence: CATSEPGAFENEQFF. V usage is TRBV24-1 and J usage is TRBJ2-1; the D call from TCRdb, TRBD1, cannot be confirmed without DNA. Germline assignment: CDR1 KGHDR and CDR2 SFDVKD. This CDR3 contains 15 residues.

The genes are TRBV29-1 and TRBJ1-1; TCRdb returns TRBD1, unconfirmable since there is no DNA. Germline V CDR1 and CDR2: SQVTM, ANQGSEA. The CDR3 consists of 14 residues. CDR3 in amino acids: CSAQAATGNTEAFF.

This chain joins TRBV12-3 or TRBV12-4 and TRBJ2-7; TCRdb outputs TRBD2, but without DNA this stays unchecked. The CDR3 sequence is 14 residues long. The CDR3 spells CASRNRALMDEQYF.